The 27 T cell receptor beta chains below come from one sample, sequenced in a study of response to subunit inactivated influenza vaccine. Each CDR3 protein is one row after TCRdb ran MiXCR on the RT-PCR reads. The table records a few hundred thousand distinct CDR3 sequences, around 15% of them present only once. The starting material was PBMCs from blood, obtained 11 to 12 days after vaccination. The receptors shown here come from a man aged 45-65 years who received an inactivated influenza vaccine.

This clonotype was counted only a few times. The chain uses TRBV20-1 and TRBJ2-7; tentatively, D is TRBD2 (6 bases). Germline loops: CDR1 DFQATT, CDR2 SNEGSKA (reference sequence). V was clipped by 7 bases and J by 2 bases, with 15 bases between them. The length of the CDR3 is 13 residues. The CDR3, as DNA: TGCAGTGGGGGTGGGGAGGCTCCCTACGAGCAGTACTTC. Encoded protein: CSGGGEAPYEQYF.

This clonotype came up a few times. The V call is TRBV4-3, the J call TRBJ2-5; 10 bases are a match to TRBD1. This CDR3 has 17 residues. CDR1 is LGHNA and CDR2 is YSLEER in the germline V gene. Trimming cost V 1 base and J 4 bases; bases outside gene matches: 9. CDR3 amino acids: CASSQGQGATTLETQYF. The CDR3 region has the DNA TGCGCCAGCAGCCAAGGACAGGGGGCGACTACCTTAGAGACCCAGTACTTC.

In its sample, this clonotype was seen a few times. This sequence joins TRBV12-3 or TRBV12-4 and TRBJ2-5, with 8 bases identical to TRBD2. The length of the CDR3 is 15 residues. Unmatched junction bases numbered 11, after V lost 6 bases and J lost 5 bases. The CDR3 DNA is TGTGCCAGCAGCCGAACGGGGGGGGGCGGGGAGACCCAGTACTTC. This gives the protein CASSRTGGGGETQYF.

This clonotype was observed a few times. The V and J genes are TRBV3-1 and TRBJ2-7; D possibly corresponds to TRBD1 (6 bases). Trimming removed 4 bases from V and 5 bases from J, with 9 bases in between. Germline loops: CDR1 LGHDT, CDR2 YNNKEL (reference sequence). The CDR3 runs to 12 residues. The CDR3 loop is CASSPGTHEQYF. CDR3 DNA sequence: TGTGCCAGCAGCCCGGGGACACACGAGCAGTACTTC.

About this clonotype: A junction boundary mismatches the germline segment, possibly from a read error. The gene calls are TRBV11-1 and TRBJ2-1, with D perhaps assigned TRBD1 or TRBD2 (5 bases each). Germline CDR1 and CDR2: SGHAT and FQDESV (reference sequence). The CDR3 is made up of 19 amino acids. The CDR3 region has the DNA TGTGCCAGCAGTTTAGGGTCCCCCTACGGGACGAGCTCCTACAATGAGCAGTTCTTC. It specifies CASSLGSPYGTSSYNEQFF.

The chain joins TRBV6-5 to TRBJ2-1, with 11 bases lining up with TRBD2. The germline CDR1 and CDR2 sequences are MNHEY and SVGAGI. There are 15 residues in the CDR3. J was trimmed by 4 bases and V by 4 bases; bases with no gene match: 3. In nucleotides, the CDR3 is TGTGCCAGCAGTTGGCTAGCGGGAGGTTACAATGAGCAGTTCTTC. Protein sequence: CASSWLAGGYNEQFF.

The chain recombines TRBV7-2 with TRBJ2-7; TRBD1 agrees at 9 bases. CDR3 length: 15 amino acids. J was trimmed by 6 bases and V by 4 bases; bases with no gene match: 10. CDR1 and CDR2 (germline): SGHTA, FQGNSA. The CDR3 spells CASSYLGTGRPEQYF. The CDR3 region has the DNA TGTGCCAGCAGCTACTTAGGGACAGGGCGGCCCGAGCAGTACTTC.

This clonotype occurred a few times. This rearrangement joins TRBV3-1 to TRBJ2-7; D is perhaps TRBD2 (6 bases). V was shortened by 4 bases and J by 5 bases, with 12 bases between the two germline ends. CDR3 size: 13 residues. Germline V gene data show CDR1 as LGHDT and CDR2 as YNNKEL (reference sequence). The CDR3 DNA sequence: TGTGCCAGCAGCCGCCCGACTAGTCACGAGCAGTACTTC. Translated, it gives CASSRPTSHEQYF.

This clonotype has only a few counts. The rearrangement joins TRBV20-1 to TRBJ1-5; 7 positions agree with TRBD1. The V segment lost 4 bases and the J segment 6 bases; nucleotides outside the gene matches: 21. The length of the CDR3 is 18 residues. Germline-derived CDR1 and CDR2 are DFQATT and SNEGSKA (reference sequence). Written as DNA, the CDR3 is TGCAGTGCTACAGAAAGAAGGACAGGACGGGTTTTCAGTCAGCCCCAGCATTTT. Translation gives CSATERRTGRVFSQPQHF.

This clonotype appeared a few times. This rearrangement joins TRBV7-2 to TRBJ2-7; 8 bases align to TRBD1. Trimming cost V 0 bases and J 6 bases; bases outside gene matches: 7. The CDR3 length is 15 residues. Germline CDR1 is SGHTA and CDR2 is FQGNSA. The CDR3 DNA reads TGTGCCAGCAGCTTAGCGCCCGGACAGGGAGTCGAGCAGTACTTC. It translates to CASSLAPGQGVEQYF. The entire variable domain, with the rest obtained from reference TRBV7-2 and TRBJ2-7, is as follows: GAGVSQSPSNKVTEKGKDVELRCDPISGHTALYWYRQSLGQGLEFLIYFQGNSAPDKSGLPSDRFSAERTGGSVSTLTIQRTQQEDSAVYLCASSLAPGQGVEQYFGPGTRLTVT.

The chain is built from TRBV5-1 and TRBJ1-1; unclear D gene. The CDR3 runs to 12 residues. V was clipped by 2 bases and J by 6 bases, with 8 bases between them. Germline V CDR1 and CDR2: SGHRS, YFSETQ. This CDR3 is CASSLDFAEAFF. CDR3 nucleotides: TGCGCCAGCAGCTTAGATTTCGCTGAAGCTTTCTTT.

This clonotype turned up a few times. V is TRBV10-3 and J is TRBJ2-5; D is ambiguous. CDR1 is ENHRY and CDR2 is SYGVKD in the germline V gene. Trimming pared 4 bases from V and 1 base from J, leaving 7 bases between. This CDR3 is 13 amino acids long. The CDR3 DNA reads TGTGCCATCAGTGTGTCCTTCCAAGAGACCCAGTACTTC. Its protein product is CAISVSFQETQYF.

In this sample, this clonotype turned up a few times. The gene calls are TRBV7-7 and TRBJ2-3; TRBD1 matches 7 bases. The length of the CDR3 is 14 residues. The J segment lost 5 bases and the V segment lost 5 bases, leaving 7 bases of the junction unmatched. Per germline, CDR1 SSHAT and CDR2 FNYEAQ (reference sequence). CDR3 amino acids: CASSPTGVGDTQYF. The CDR3 DNA follows: TGTGCCAGCAGCCCAACAGGGGTGGGAGATACGCAGTATTTT.

The chain combines TRBV7-9 with TRBJ2-5, with 8 bases lining up with TRBD1. CDR3 length equals 15 residues. Losses at the gene ends were 3 bases for V and 2 bases for J; bases not matched to a gene: 5. Germline V CDR1 and CDR2: SEHNR, FQNEAQ (reference sequence). In nucleotides, the CDR3 is TGTGCCAGCAGCTTCGGACAGGGTTCTCAAGAGACCCAGTACTTC. This translates into CASSFGQGSQETQYF.

V and J are TRBV20-1 and TRBJ1-4, with D hard to call. V lost 6 bases to trimming and J lost 5 bases, with 13 bases between them. The CDR3 is made up of 13 amino acids. CDR1 is DFQATT and CDR2 is SNEGSKA in the germline V gene (reference sequence). As DNA, the CDR3 is TGCAGTGCCGCACGGCAGTTCAATGAAAAACTGTTTTTT. Its protein product is CSAARQFNEKLFF.

This clonotype was detected a few times. The chain links TRBV4-3 to TRBJ2-1; 8 nucleotides align to TRBD1. The V and J ends lost 0 bases and 7 bases, in that order; junction bases with no gene match: 5. This CDR3 is 15 amino acids long. Looked up from germline, CDR1 is LGHNA and CDR2 is YSLEER. The CDR3 DNA sequence: TGCGCCAGCAGCCAAGAGGGTGACAGGGGAAATGAGCAGTTCTTC. It translates to CASSQEGDRGNEQFF.

In its sample, this clonotype was seen many times. The chain combines TRBV5-1 with TRBJ2-5, with a possible D match to TRBD1 (6 bases). Germline lookup yields CDR1 SGHRS and CDR2 YFSETQ. Trimming left V 2 bases short and J 4 bases short, with 12 bases between. The CDR3 consists of 14 residues. The CDR3 region has the DNA TGCGCCAGCAGCTTCACAGGGTTTGCAGAGACCCAGTACTTC. As protein: CASSFTGFAETQYF.

This clonotype was picked up a small number of times. The J gene is TRBJ2-2, the V gene TRBV6-1; D is undetermined. The V gene lost 6 bases and the J gene lost 6 bases, with 14 bases spanning the gap. Germline CDR1 MNHNS, CDR2 SASEGT. The CDR3 length is 14 residues. CDR3 protein: CASRLSRIAGELFF. CDR3 DNA sequence: TGTGCCAGCAGGCTATCGCGGATCGCCGGGGAGCTGTTTTTT.

This clonotype was seen a handful of times. This chain links TRBV4-1 with TRBJ1-1; possibly TRBD1 for D (6 bases). This CDR3 spans 14 amino acids. V was pared by 3 bases and J by 4 bases, with 12 bases between. CDR1 and CDR2 (germline): MGHRA, YSYEKL. CDR3 sequence reads: CASSHVGQSTEAFF. CDR3 DNA: TGCGCCAGCAGCCATGTCGGACAGTCCACTGAAGCTTTCTTT.

This chain links TRBV29-1 with TRBJ2-1; D is uncertain. Germline CDR1 SQVTM, CDR2 ANQGSEA. This CDR3 has 16 residues. The V and J ends lost 0 bases and 8 bases respectively, with 20 bases between them. For the CDR3, the DNA is TGCAGCGTTGAAGATCGGTTTTCGCGGAGTGGGGATGAGCAGTTCTTC. Its protein is CSVEDRFSRSGDEQFF.

This clonotype was seen more than once but under ten times. The rearrangement uses TRBV28 and TRBJ1-2; TRBD1 aligns across 7 bases. Germline lookup yields CDR1 MDHEN and CDR2 SYDVKM. J lost 4 bases, V lost 8 bases, and 16 bases had no gene match. This CDR3 has 16 amino acids. For the CDR3, the DNA is TGTGCCAGCGGCCGGGCCGGGTCAGGGGGAATCTATGGCTACACCTTC. Amino acid sequence: CASGRAGSGGIYGYTF.

In its sample, this clonotype was seen a few times. A junction boundary mismatches the germline segment, possibly from a read error. This rearrangement joins TRBV20-1 to TRBJ2-4; no clear D gene. Germline CDR1 reads DFQATT; CDR2 reads SNEGSKA (reference sequence). This CDR3 has 12 residues. CDR3: CSVQSAKNMQYF. The CDR3 region has the DNA TGCAGTGTCCAGTCAGCCAAAAACATGCAGTACTTC.

The chain uses TRBV30 and TRBJ1-2; 8 bases fit TRBD1. Trimming cost V 2 bases and J 7 bases; bases outside gene matches: 3. Germline V gives CDR1 GTSNPN, CDR2 SVGIG (reference sequence). The CDR3 covers 12 residues. The CDR3 DNA sequence: TGTGCCTGGAGTAGGACAGGGATTGGCTACACCTTC. This gives the protein CAWSRTGIGYTF. The variable domain in full, with the rest retrieved from reference TRBV30 and TRBJ1-2, is SQTIHQWPATLVQPVGSPLSLECTVEGTSNPNLYWYRQAAGRGLQLLFYSVGIGQISSEVPQNLSASRPQDRQFILSSKKLLLSDSGFYLCAWSRTGIGYTFGSGTRLTVV.

This clonotype was counted between two and nine times. This sequence joins TRBV28 and TRBJ2-2; D unclear. In germline, CDR1 is MDHEN, CDR2 SYDVKM. Trimming left V 4 bases short and J 4 bases short, with 10 bases between. This CDR3 comprises 14 residues. CDR3 protein: CASSSHPATGELFF. The CDR3 region has the DNA TGTGCCAGCAGTTCCCATCCGGCCACCGGGGAGCTGTTTTTT.

This clonotype was observed many times. Here the CDR3 reads CASSRQTEKLFF. The CDR3 nucleotides are TGTGCCAGCTCACGTCAGACTGAAAAACTGTTTTTT. This chain links TRBV18 with TRBJ1-4; D call uncertain. The germline gives CDR1 KGHSH, CDR2 LQKENI. Trimming removed 4 bases from V and 7 bases from J, with 7 bases in between. CDR3 length: 12 amino acids.

This clonotype has at least ten counts. The rearrangement uses TRBV4-1 and TRBJ2-3; 7 positions match TRBD2. CDR1 is MGHRA, CDR2 YSYEKL, per germline. V shed 2 bases and J 0 bases; nucleotides not matched to a gene: 2. This CDR3 comprises 15 residues. The CDR3 bases are TGCGCCAGCAGCCAATTCGGGGGGAGCACAGATACGCAGTATTTT. It encodes CASSQFGGSTDTQYF.

The gene calls are TRBV4-2 and TRBJ2-1; D remains ambiguous. Germline V gene sequence: CDR1 LGHNA, CDR2 YNFKEQ. This CDR3 spans 15 amino acids. Trimming pared 1 base from V and 5 bases from J, leaving 12 bases between. Written as DNA, the CDR3 is TGTGCCAGCAGCCAAGCTGGGCGGATGAACAATGAGCAGTTCTTC. Protein sequence: CASSQAGRMNNEQFF.